The TCR beta chain described here comes from a study of identical twins. Study outcomes and limitations: Abundant beta clonotypes from cord blood had fewer insertions, unlike memory repertoires, which showed none. Cross-sectional statistics, not tracking of the same donors, supported the conclusions.

Germline values: CDR1 SGHAT, CDR2 FQNNGV. CDR3 size: 13 residues. Deletions cut 3 bases from V and 4 bases from J, with 10 bases between. TCRdb recomputed calls from the 5' RACE reads with MiXCR, one row per CDR3 protein. The table has 550,000 to 700,000 distinct CDR3 sequences, roughly 9.9% seen once. With respect to this clonotype: Its antigen is not identified.

The data were also submitted as part of a second study, on yellow fever vaccine responses in identical twins.

The clonotype was recovered from a woman aged 18 to 35 in good health. V gene TRBV11-2 combines with J gene TRBJ2-7; the D call may be TRBD1 or TRBD2 (5 bases each). The sample comprised PBMCs. CDR3 residues: CASSFRGVYEQYF. CDR3 nucleotides: TGTGCCAGCAGCTTCCGGGGCGTGTACGAGCAGTACTTC.